A single sample gave rise to the 27 T cell receptor beta chains below, sequenced in a study of blood T cell repertoires in COVID-19. Using immunoSEQ multiplex PCR, the repertoire was profiled, and TCRdb retains in-frame clones only, with some absent. The sample contains around 64,000 clones, about 83% of which appear only once. The sample taken for sequencing was peripheral blood. Source of these receptors: a woman aged 80 or over with acute or convalescent COVID-19.

The rearrangement joins TRBV28 to TRBJ1-2, with TRBD1 as a possible D gene (6 bases). Trimming removed 5 bases from V and 5 bases from J, with 21 bases in between. The CDR3 sequence is 16 residues long. CDR1 MDHEN and CDR2 SYDVKM come from the germline V gene. CDR3 sequence (DNA): TGTGCCAGCAGTCCCCCAGGGGCCCCGCCGAGATATGGCTACACCTTC. Its protein product is CASSPPGAPPRYGYTF.

V usage is TRBV30 and J usage is TRBJ2-6; weak D call: TRBD2 (7 bases). With 1 base removed from V and 2 bases from J, the gap between germline ends came to 12 bases. The CDR3 extends over 16 amino acids. CDR1 is GTSNPN, CDR2 SVGIG, per germline (reference sequence). The CDR3 is CAWSARGGAGANVLTF. CDR3 DNA sequence: TGTGCCTGGAGTGCGAGGGGGGGCGCTGGGGCCAACGTCCTGACTTTC.

This clone was detected only a few times. The gene calls are TRBV19 and TRBJ1-3; D is possibly TRBD1 (6 bases). The CDR3 runs 14 residues. The germline V and J ends were trimmed by 5 bases and 2 bases, with 10 bases remaining between them. Germline values: CDR1 LNHDA, CDR2 SQIVND (reference sequence). CDR3 nucleotides: TGTGCCAGTAGTCCCCAGGGGACTGGAAACACCATATATTTT. Protein product: CASSPQGTGNTIYF.

This CDR3 reads CASSDSGQYYEQYF. CDR3 sequence (DNA): TGTGCCAGCAGTGATTCGGGACAGTACTACGAGCAGTACTTC. This chain links TRBV25-1 with TRBJ2-7, with TRBD1 matching 7 bases. The CDR3 extends over 14 amino acids. V shed 3 bases, J shed 3 bases, and the junction held 5 bases outside the gene matches. The germline V gene has CDR1 MGHDK and CDR2 SYGVNS.

This clone was recorded once. The chain employs TRBV5-1 and TRBJ2-1, with D perhaps TRBD1 (6 bases). The CDR3 spans 15 residues. CDR1 and CDR2 (germline): SGHRS, YFSETQ. The germline V and J ends were trimmed by 4 bases and 5 bases, with 16 bases remaining between them. The CDR3: CASSNGQIGHNEQFF. CDR3 in DNA: TGCGCCAGCAGCAACGGACAGATCGGTCACAATGAGCAGTTCTTC.

The chain carries TRBV7-2 and TRBJ1-5, with 7 bases aligning to TRBD1. This CDR3 contains 15 residues. The V segment lost 1 base and the J segment 5 bases; nucleotides outside the gene matches: 5. Germline V gives CDR1 SGHTA, CDR2 FQGNSA. CDR3 sequence reads: CASSLGTGGYQPQHF. CDR3 nucleotides: TGTGCCAGCAGCTTAGGGACAGGAGGGTATCAGCCCCAGCATTTT.

The rearrangement links TRBV6-5 to TRBJ2-7; 11 bases are shared with TRBD1. Trimming took 2 bases from V and 3 from J; bases not matched to a gene: 3. Germline assignment: CDR1 MNHEY and CDR2 SVGAGI. The CDR3 has 15 amino acids. The DNA for the CDR3 is TGTGCCAGCAGTTACCGGGACAGGGGGAGCTACGAGCAGTACTTC. Translation: CASSYRDRGSYEQYF.

The rearrangement joins TRBV9 to TRBJ1-1; 9 bases fit TRBD1. Germline values: CDR1 SGDLS, CDR2 YYNGEE. The CDR3 runs 14 residues. V lost 5 bases, J lost 1 base, and 3 bases stayed unmatched. Here the CDR3 reads CASRKQGANTEAFF. The CDR3 DNA follows: TGTGCCAGCAGAAAACAGGGGGCGAACACTGAAGCTTTCTTT.

This chain uses TRBV6-6 with TRBJ1-1; 8 nucleotides align to TRBD1. CDR1 MNHNY and CDR2 SVGAGI come from the germline V gene (reference sequence). The CDR3 totals 16 residues. V lost 2 bases, J lost 3 bases, and 8 bases stayed unmatched. CDR3 sequence: CASSYLPRTGYTEAFF. As DNA, the CDR3 is TGTGCCAGCAGTTACCTACCCCGGACAGGGTACACTGAAGCTTTCTTT.

With respect to this clone: The same CDR3 also results from other DNA sequences found in this sample. The chain joins TRBV3-1 (or the pseudogene TRBV3-2) to TRBJ2-7, with 9 bases aligning to TRBD1. Germline-derived CDR1 and CDR2 are LGHDT and YNNKEL (reference sequence). Trimming took 4 bases from V and 1 from J; bases not matched to a gene: 5. The CDR3 runs 15 residues. The CDR3, as DNA: TGTGCCAGCAGCCTAGGACAGGGGCAATCCTACGAGCAGTACTTC. Encoded protein: CASSLGQGQSYEQYF.

The J gene is TRBJ2-7, the V gene TRBV6-4, with TRBD1 as a possible D gene (6 bases). Germline V gene data show CDR1 as MRHNA and CDR2 as SNTAGT. Trimming shortened V by 0 bases and J by 0 bases, and 30 bases separated the two germline ends. The length of the CDR3 is 22 residues. The CDR3 coding sequence is TGTGCCAGCAGTGACTCGGGGGCCCCGGACCAAAGGGGACCAGGGAGCTCCTACGAGCAGTACTTC. It yields the protein CASSDSGAPDQRGPGSSYEQYF.

The rearrangement joins TRBV4-1 to TRBJ1-1; D possibly corresponds to TRBD1 (6 bases). The CDR3 covers 15 residues. CDR1 is MGHRA, CDR2 YSYEKL, per germline. V was trimmed by 0 bases and J by 4 bases, leaving 12 bases between them. The CDR3 region has the DNA TGCGCCAGCAGCCAAGATACAGGGCGAATCACTGAAGCTTTCTTT. This encodes CASSQDTGRITEAFF.

A remark on this clone: Other DNA sequences in this specimen translate into the identical CDR3. The V gene is TRBV12-3 or TRBV12-4, the J gene TRBJ1-1; possibly TRBD1 for D (5 bases). Trimming stripped 2 bases from V and 3 bases from J, with 7 bases between. The CDR3 is 13 residues long. Here the CDR3 reads CASSLLRDTEAFF. CDR3 nucleotides: TGTGCCAGCAGTTTACTCAGGGACACTGAAGCTTTCTTT.

The V call is TRBV27, the J call TRBJ1-2; 7 bases agree with TRBD1. CDR3 length: 15 residues. Germline V gene sequence: CDR1 MNHEY, CDR2 SMNVEV (reference sequence). V was clipped by 1 base and J by 4 bases; unmatched bases: 6. CDR3 sequence (DNA): TGTGCCAGCAGTTTATATACAGGGGAGGTCTATGGCTACACCTTC. Residues: CASSLYTGEVYGYTF.

The chain couples TRBV24-1 to TRBJ2-1; D ambiguous. The CDR3 totals 15 residues. Germline V gives CDR1 KGHDR, CDR2 SFDVKD. The V gene lost 5 bases and the J gene lost 7 bases, with 17 bases spanning the gap. CDR3 DNA sequence: TGTGCCACCAGTGTTCCCGCGGCCGGCGGAAATGAGCAGTTCTTC. It encodes CATSVPAAGGNEQFF.

This clone was seen only a few times. The chain recombines TRBV15 with TRBJ1-4; D remains unclear. The CDR3 length is 15 residues. The germline V and J ends were trimmed by 1 base and 7 bases, with 13 bases remaining between them. Germline CDR1 LNHNV, CDR2 YYDKDF (reference sequence). The CDR3 region is CATSRVAERGEKLFF. CDR3 coding DNA: TGTGCCACCAGCAGAGTGGCAGAACGGGGTGAAAAACTGTTTTTT.

The rearrangement links TRBV3-1 (or the pseudogene TRBV3-2) to TRBJ2-7, with D possibly TRBD2 on 6 matching bases. The CDR3 runs 15 residues. The V gene's germline CDR1 is LGHDT and CDR2 YNNKEL (reference sequence). The V and J ends lost 3 bases and 2 bases respectively, with 14 bases between them. The DNA for the CDR3 is TGTGCCAGCAGCCAGACCGGGACTGGAGCCTACGAGCAGTACTTC. This sequence encodes CASSQTGTGAYEQYF.

The genes are TRBV28 and TRBJ1-5; a possible D gene is TRBD1 (5 bases). In germline, CDR1 is MDHEN, CDR2 SYDVKM. The CDR3 consists of 14 residues. V was shortened by 6 bases and J by 6 bases, with 15 bases between the two germline ends. CDR3 in amino acids: CASSPGGPGQPQHF. For the CDR3, the DNA is TGTGCCAGCAGCCCGGGGGGACCTGGTCAGCCCCAGCATTTT.

V gene TRBV2 combines with J gene TRBJ1-2, with D tentatively TRBD1 (5 bases). CDR1 is SNHLY and CDR2 is FYNNEI in the germline V gene. Trimming pared 6 bases from V and 4 bases from J, leaving 15 bases between. The CDR3 has 14 residues. The CDR3 region is CASRWQGVSYGYTF. CDR3 in DNA: TGTGCCAGCAGGTGGCAGGGTGTTAGCTATGGCTACACCTTC.

This clone has only a few counts. This chain uses TRBV28 with TRBJ1-5, with 7 bases that match TRBD1. V gave up 6 bases and J gave up 6 bases; unmatched junction bases: 14. The CDR3 has 16 amino acids. The germline V gene has CDR1 MDHEN and CDR2 SYDVKM. DNA of the CDR3: TGTGCCAGCAGGCTCGGTGGAGGGGGCTTGGGTCAGCCCCAGCATTTT. Its protein is CASRLGGGGLGQPQHF. The entire variable domain, with the rest obtained from reference TRBV28 and TRBJ1-5, is as follows: DVKVTQSSRYLVKRTGEKVFLECVQDMDHENMFWYRQDPGLGLRLIYFSYDVKMKEKGDIPEGYSVSREKKERFSLILESASTNQTSMYLCASRLGGGGLGQPQHFGDGTRLSIL.

The chain employs TRBV5-4 and TRBJ1-4; D is unresolved. The CDR3 totals 12 residues. Germline V gene lookup returns CDR1 SGHNT and CDR2 YYREEE (reference sequence). Trimming pared 3 bases from V and 10 bases from J, leaving 10 bases between. CDR3 sequence: CASSSNPGKLFF. CDR3 DNA: TGTGCCAGCAGCTCCAATCCGGGAAAACTGTTTTTT.

The CDR3 DNA reads TGCGCCAGCAGCCAAGACGGAGACTATGGCTACACCTTC. Its protein is CASSQDGDYGYTF. J is TRBJ1-2 and V is TRBV5-1; D unresolved. Germline assignment: CDR1 SGHRS and CDR2 YFSETQ. The V and J ends lost 4 bases and 3 bases respectively, with 10 bases between them. This CDR3 has 13 amino acids.

The rearrangement links TRBV7-9 to TRBJ1-2, with D possibly TRBD1 on 5 matching bases. V was pared by 4 bases and J by 7 bases, with 19 bases between. In germline, CDR1 is SEHNR, CDR2 FQNEAQ (reference sequence). This CDR3 contains 15 residues. CDR3 sequence: CASSSRVGGRGGYTF. The CDR3 coding sequence is TGTGCCAGCAGCTCCCGGGTGGGGGGAAGAGGTGGCTACACCTTC.

This clone was recorded only once. The V gene is TRBV28, the J gene TRBJ1-5; D may be TRBD1 (5 bases). Per the germline V gene, CDR1 is MDHEN and CDR2 is SYDVKM. There are 15 residues in the CDR3. The V end was cut by 8 bases, the J end by 0 bases, with 14 bases between. CDR3 coding DNA: TGTGCCAGCCGCATGGGGCTTCTTAGCAATCAGCCCCAGCATTTT. Translating it yields CASRMGLLSNQPQHF.

The chain combines TRBV6-5 with TRBJ1-2; D perhaps matches TRBD1 (6 bases). Trimming pared 4 bases from V and 13 bases from J, leaving 19 bases between. CDR1 is MNHEY, CDR2 SVGAGI, per germline. The CDR3 covers 13 residues. The CDR3 DNA sequence: TGTGCCAGCAGTTCACTCGGGGACACGGCTGGCACCTTC. It encodes CASSSLGDTAGTF.

The rearrangement links TRBV7-2 to TRBJ2-1, with 8 bases lining up with TRBD2. CDR3 length: 14 amino acids. CDR1 is SGHTA, CDR2 FQGNSA, per germline. V dropped 3 bases and J dropped 9; count of bases not matched to a gene: 7. DNA of the CDR3: TGTGCCAGCAGCTTTAGCGGGGTGTTGGGTGAGCAGTTCTTC. This translates into CASSFSGVLGEQFF.

The genes are TRBV29-1 and TRBJ2-7, with 7 bases that match TRBD1. Germline CDR1 reads SQVTM; CDR2 reads ANQGSEA. J gave up 5 bases and V 6 bases, and 7 bases lay outside the gene matches. The CDR3 runs to 12 residues. Here the CDR3 DNA reads TGCAGCGTCTGGACAGGATTTAACGAGCAGTACTTC. It is translated as CSVWTGFNEQYF.